This T cell receptor beta chain was sequenced during a study of OX40 agonist ivuxolimab in advanced cancers. The overall study: Patients were given ivuxolimab, an antibody that agonizes OX40 (CD134).

Only in-frame clones appear in the TCRdb table, and some are missing; sequencing was by immunoSEQ multiplex PCR. The repertoire holds some 83,000 clones, with around nine tenths as singletons. Germline loops: CDR1 SGDLS, CDR2 YYNGEE. The CDR3 totals 15 residues. J gave up 6 bases and V 4 bases, and 10 bases lay outside the gene matches. About this clone: Its target is unknown.

Study-wide findings and caveats: There were, on average, more expanded clones in CD8+ T cells than in CD4+.

The source is an adult with an advanced solid tumor such as melanoma, head and neck, liver or kidney cancer. The sample in question was CD4+ or CD8+ T cells sorted from blood, obtained in a trial of the OX40 agonist ivuxolimab. This chain joins TRBV9 and TRBJ1-5; 7 bases are shared with TRBD1. CDR3 amino acids: CASSSTGRSGQPQHF. CDR3 nucleotides: TGTGCCAGCAGCTCGACAGGGAGGTCAGGTCAGCCCCAGCATTTT.